The rows below give T cell receptor beta chains drawn from one sample of a study of blood T cells in healthy people across ages. TCRdb re-analysed the 5' RACE reads in MiXCR, keeping a single row per CDR3 protein. The table shows fewer than 1,000,000 distinct CDR3 sequences, with about 46% occurring only once. The material sequenced was blood. Receptor source: a man at least 80 years old in good health. Each CDR3 is given with its conserved first and last residue. Fields, in order: J gene, D gene, clone size, V gene, CDR3 DNA, CDR3 protein. A D gene is named only where the DNA matches it firmly. Expanded clones are given a class, and other clones once, few, many or no size at all.

TRBJ2-5	-	-	TRBV25-1	TGTGCCAGCAGTGAACCGGGATCCCAAGAGACCCAGTACTTC	CASSEPGSQETQYF
TRBJ2-1	-	-	TRBV4-1	TGCGCCAGCAGCCAAGAACCCCAGGGGCAGTTCTTC	CASSQEPQGQFF
TRBJ2-1	-	many	TRBV7-8	TGTGCCAGCAGCCTAGTGGGACTTTCTTTATACAATGAGCAGTTCTTC	CASSLVGLSLYNEQFF
TRBJ2-5	-	-	TRBV5-6	TGTGCCAGCAGCTTGAATCCGGGGGCAGGAGAGACCCAGTACTTC	CASSLNPGAGETQYF
TRBJ1-6	-	-	TRBV18	TGTGCCAGCTCACCAGGGGGCATCAATTCACCCCTCCACTTT	CASSPGGINSPLHF
TRBJ2-3	TRBD2	once	TRBV5-1	TGCGCCAGCAGCTTAAGTTTCGGGACTAGTAAAGATACGCAGTATTTT	CASSLSFGTSKDTQYF
TRBJ2-7	TRBD2	-	TRBV5-1	TGCGCCAGCAGCTTGGAAGGTGGACTAGTGAGAGCCGAGCAGTACTTC	CASSLEGGLVRAEQYF
TRBJ2-1	TRBD2	-	TRBV18	TGTGCCAGCTCACCACAGAGCGGGAGAAAGTTCTTC	CASSPQSGRKFF
TRBJ2-3	TRBD2	many	TRBV12-3/TRBV12-4	TGTGCCAGCAGTTTAGGAGGACTAGCGGACACAGATACGCAGTATTTT	CASSLGGLADTDTQYF
TRBJ2-5	-	many	TRBV12-3/TRBV12-4	TGTGCCAGCAGTTTAATCGGCGGGACGGGGACCCAGTACTTC	CASSLIGGTGTQYF
TRBJ2-7	TRBD1	once	TRBV30	TGTGCCTGGGGGACCGGGACAGCATCCTACGAGCAGTACTTC	CAWGTGTASYEQYF
TRBJ2-1	TRBD2	-	TRBV6-5	TGTGCCAGCAGCCGAAGCGGGAGGGGGGATGAGCAGTTCTTC	CASSRSGRGDEQFF
TRBJ2-3	TRBD1	-	TRBV11-2	TGTGCCAGCAGACAAACCGGGACAGGGCCCACAGATACGCAGTATTTT	CASRQTGTGPTDTQYF
TRBJ2-1	TRBD2	-	TRBV4-3	TGCGTCAGCAGCCAAGGCTGGCTAGCGGGAGTTCTGTTCTTC	CVSSQGWLAGVLFF
TRBJ2-5	-	few	TRBV3-1	TGTGCCAGCCCATCAGGGCTACAAGAGACCCAGTACTTC	CASPSGLQETQYF
TRBJ2-7	-	once	TRBV29-1	TGCAGCGTTAGAACGGGGGAGAGCTCCTACGAGCAGTACTTC	CSVRTGESSYEQYF
TRBJ2-1	-	few	TRBV28	TGTGCCAGCTTTGTTGAGCAGGGAGACGAGCAGTTCTTC	CASFVEQGDEQFF
TRBJ1-1	-	-	TRBV12-3/TRBV12-4	TGTGCCAGCAGGATAGGGACGGGTGGTGGGGACACTGAAGCTTTCTTT	CASRIGTGGGDTEAFF
TRBJ2-5	-	once	TRBV12-5	TGTGCTAGTGCTGGGGGTGGGGAGACCCAGTACTTC	CASAGGGETQYF
TRBJ1-2	-	-	TRBV20-1	TGCAGTGCCCCCGGGCAGGGCGGCTATGGCTACACCTTC	CSAPGQGGYGYTF
TRBJ2-1	TRBD2	many	TRBV6-2/TRBV6-3	TGTGCCAGCTCTCTCGGGAGAGCGGGAGATGAGCAGTTCTTC	CASSLGRAGDEQFF
TRBJ2-7	-	few	TRBV7-2	TGTGCCAGCAGCTTAGCGCGGGACCCCTACGAGCAGTACTTC	CASSLARDPYEQYF
TRBJ2-2	-	-	TRBV5-1	TGCGCCAGCAGCTTGGCAATACTTCGCGGGGAGCTGTTTTTT	CASSLAILRGELFF
TRBJ2-1	-	-	TRBV24-1	TGTGCCACCAGTGACCGCCTGGGGTTCGAGCAGTTCTTC	CATSDRLGFEQFF